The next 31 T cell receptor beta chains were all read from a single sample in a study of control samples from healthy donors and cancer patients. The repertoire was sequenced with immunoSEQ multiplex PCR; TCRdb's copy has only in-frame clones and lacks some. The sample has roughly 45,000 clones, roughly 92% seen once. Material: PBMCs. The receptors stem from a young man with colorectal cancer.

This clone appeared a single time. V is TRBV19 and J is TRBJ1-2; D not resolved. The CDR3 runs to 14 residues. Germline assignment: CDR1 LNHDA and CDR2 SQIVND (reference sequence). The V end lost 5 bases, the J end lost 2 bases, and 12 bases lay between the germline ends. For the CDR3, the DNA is TGTGCCAGTAGTCCCCGCGGAGGGAACTATGGCTACACCTTC. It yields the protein CASSPRGGNYGYTF.

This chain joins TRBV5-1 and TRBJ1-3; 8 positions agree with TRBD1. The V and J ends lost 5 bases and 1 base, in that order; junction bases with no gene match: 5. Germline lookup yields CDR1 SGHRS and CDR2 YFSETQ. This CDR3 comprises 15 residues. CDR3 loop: CASSGQGASGNTIYF. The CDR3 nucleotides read TGCGCCAGCAGTGGACAGGGCGCATCTGGAAACACCATATATTTT. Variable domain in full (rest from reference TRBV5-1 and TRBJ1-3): KAGVTQTPRYLIKTRGQQVTLSCSPISGHRSVSWYQQTPGQGLQFLFEYFSETQRNKGNFPGRFSGRQFSNSRSEMNVSTLELGDSALYLCASSGQGASGNTIYFGEGSWLTVV.

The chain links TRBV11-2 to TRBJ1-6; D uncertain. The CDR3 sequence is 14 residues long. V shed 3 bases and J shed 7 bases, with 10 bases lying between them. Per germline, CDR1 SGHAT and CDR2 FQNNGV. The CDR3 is CASSFSTLNSPLHF. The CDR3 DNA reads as TGTGCCAGCAGCTTCAGCACCCTAAATTCACCCCTCCACTTT.

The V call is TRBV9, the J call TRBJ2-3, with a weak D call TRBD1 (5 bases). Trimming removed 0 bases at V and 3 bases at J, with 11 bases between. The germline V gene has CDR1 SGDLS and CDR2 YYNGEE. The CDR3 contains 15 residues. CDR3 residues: CASSVGRGPTDTQYF. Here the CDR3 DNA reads TGTGCCAGCAGCGTAGGAAGGGGTCCGACAGATACGCAGTATTTT.

This chain's CDR3 is CASSAWYRTATHEQYV. The DNA for the CDR3 is TGTGCCAGCAGCGCATGGTATCGGACAGCCACCCACGAGCAGTACGTC. The rearrangement uses TRBV7-8 and TRBJ2-7, with D possibly TRBD1 on 6 matching bases. This CDR3 has 16 residues. V was cut by 5 bases and J by 5 bases, with 22 bases left in between. Per germline, CDR1 SGHVS and CDR2 FQNEAQ.

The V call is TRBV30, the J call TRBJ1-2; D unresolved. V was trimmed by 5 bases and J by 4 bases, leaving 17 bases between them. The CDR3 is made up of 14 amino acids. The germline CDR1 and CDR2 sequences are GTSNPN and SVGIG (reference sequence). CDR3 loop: CAWVDLGIRYGYTF. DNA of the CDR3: TGTGCCTGGGTGGACCTCGGCATCCGCTATGGCTACACCTTC.

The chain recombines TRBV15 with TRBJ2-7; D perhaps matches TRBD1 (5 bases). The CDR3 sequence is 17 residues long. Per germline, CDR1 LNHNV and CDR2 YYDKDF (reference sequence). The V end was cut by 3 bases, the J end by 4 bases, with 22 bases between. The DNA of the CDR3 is TGTGCCACCAGCAGCCCGAGTACTCAAACGTCAGGGTACGAGCAGTACTTC. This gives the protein CATSSPSTQTSGYEQYF.

CDR3 in DNA: TGCGCCAGCAGTCGCCTTTATACTCCGTCGGACAGGGGTAACACCGGGGAGCTGTTTTTT. Translating it yields CASSRLYTPSDRGNTGELFF. V is TRBV4-1 and J is TRBJ2-2, with 9 bases lining up with TRBD1. CDR1 MGHRA and CDR2 YSYEKL come from the germline V gene. Trimming removed 6 bases from V and 2 bases from J; junction bases left unmatched: 19. The CDR3 sequence is 20 residues long.

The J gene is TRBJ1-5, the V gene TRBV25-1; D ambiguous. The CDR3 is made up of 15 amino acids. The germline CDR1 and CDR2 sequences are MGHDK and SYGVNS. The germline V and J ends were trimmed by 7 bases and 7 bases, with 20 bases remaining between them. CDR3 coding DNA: TGTGCCAGCATCCTCTACAAGATGGGGATACAGCCCCAGCATTTT. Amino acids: CASILYKMGIQPQHF.

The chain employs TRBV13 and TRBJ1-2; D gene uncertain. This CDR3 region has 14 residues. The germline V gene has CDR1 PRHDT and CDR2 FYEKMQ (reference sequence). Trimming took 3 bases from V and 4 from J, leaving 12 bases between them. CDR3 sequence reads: CASSFQREAYGYTF. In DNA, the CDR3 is TGTGCCAGCAGCTTTCAACGGGAGGCCTATGGCTACACCTTC.

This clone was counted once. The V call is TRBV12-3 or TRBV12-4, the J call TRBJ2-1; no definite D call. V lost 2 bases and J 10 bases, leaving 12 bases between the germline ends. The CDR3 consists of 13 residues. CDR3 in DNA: TGTGCCAGCAGTTTATTGGGTAATGGCGAGCAGTTCTTC. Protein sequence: CASSLLGNGEQFF.

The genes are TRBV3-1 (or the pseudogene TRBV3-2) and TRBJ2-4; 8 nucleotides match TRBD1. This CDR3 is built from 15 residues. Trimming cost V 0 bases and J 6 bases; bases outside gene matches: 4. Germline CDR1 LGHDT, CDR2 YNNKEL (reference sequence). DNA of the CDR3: TGTGCCAGCAGCCAAGACCACACAGGGGGAAACATTCAGTACTTC. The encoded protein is CASSQDHTGGNIQYF.

CDR3 DNA sequence: TGCAGCGTCCGACAGGGTGGGTACGAGCAGTACTTC. It specifies CSVRQGGYEQYF. The V gene is TRBV29-1, the J gene TRBJ2-7, with TRBD1 matching 7 bases. J lost 4 bases, V lost 6 bases, and 6 bases had no gene match. This CDR3 is 12 amino acids long. Looked up from germline, CDR1 is SQVTM and CDR2 is ANQGSEA.

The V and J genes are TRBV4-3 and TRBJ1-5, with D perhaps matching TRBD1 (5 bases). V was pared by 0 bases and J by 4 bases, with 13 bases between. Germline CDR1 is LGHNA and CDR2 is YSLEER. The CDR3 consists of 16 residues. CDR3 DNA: TGCGCCAGCAGCCAAGATCTTGGTACAGGTAATCAGCCCCAGCATTTT. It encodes CASSQDLGTGNQPQHF.

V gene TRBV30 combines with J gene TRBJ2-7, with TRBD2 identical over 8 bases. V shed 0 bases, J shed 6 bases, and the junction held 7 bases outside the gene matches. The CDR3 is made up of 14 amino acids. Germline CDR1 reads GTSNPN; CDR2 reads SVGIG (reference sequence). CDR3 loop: CAWSVHSGVSEQYF. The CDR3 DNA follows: TGTGCCTGGAGTGTACATAGCGGGGTAAGCGAGCAGTACTTC. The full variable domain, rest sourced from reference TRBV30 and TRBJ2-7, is SQTIHQWPATLVQPVGSPLSLECTVEGTSNPNLYWYRQAAGRGLQLLFYSVGIGQISSEVPQNLSASRPQDRQFILSSKKLLLSDSGFYLCAWSVHSGVSEQYFGPGTRLTVT.

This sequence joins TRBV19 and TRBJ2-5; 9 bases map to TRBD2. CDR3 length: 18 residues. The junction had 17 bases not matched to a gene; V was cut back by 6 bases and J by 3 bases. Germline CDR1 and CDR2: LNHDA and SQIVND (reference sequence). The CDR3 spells CASSPLGPGLAMEETQYF. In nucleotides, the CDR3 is TGTGCCAGTAGCCCCTTGGGACCGGGACTAGCTATGGAAGAGACCCAGTACTTC. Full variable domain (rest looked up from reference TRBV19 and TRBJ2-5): DGGITQSPKYLFRKEGQNVTLSCEQNLNHDAMYWYRQDPGQGLRLIYYSQIVNDFQKGDIAEGYSVSREKKESFPLTVTSAQKNPTAFYLCASSPLGPGLAMEETQYFGPGTRLLVL.

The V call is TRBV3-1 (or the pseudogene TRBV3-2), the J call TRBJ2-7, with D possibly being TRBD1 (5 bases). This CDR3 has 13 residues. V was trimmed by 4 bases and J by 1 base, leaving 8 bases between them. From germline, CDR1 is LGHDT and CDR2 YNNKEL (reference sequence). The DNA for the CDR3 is TGTGCCAGCAGCCTCAGGGATTCCTACGAGCAGTACTTC. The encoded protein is CASSLRDSYEQYF.

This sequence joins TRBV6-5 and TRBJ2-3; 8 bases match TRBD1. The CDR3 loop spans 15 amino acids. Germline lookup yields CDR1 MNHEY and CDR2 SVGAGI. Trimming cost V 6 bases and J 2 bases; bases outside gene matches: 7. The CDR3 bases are TGTGCCAGCAGAAAAGGGACAGGACTCACAGATACGCAGTATTTT. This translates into CASRKGTGLTDTQYF.

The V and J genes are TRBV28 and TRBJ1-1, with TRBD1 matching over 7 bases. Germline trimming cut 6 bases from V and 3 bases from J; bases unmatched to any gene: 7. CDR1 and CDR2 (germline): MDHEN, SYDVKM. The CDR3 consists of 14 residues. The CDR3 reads CASSPRGQYTEAFF. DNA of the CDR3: TGTGCCAGCAGCCCGCGGGGACAGTACACTGAAGCTTTCTTT.

CDR3 amino acids: CASSQDVRLPLHF. DNA for the CDR3: TGTGCCAGCAGCCAAGATGTCCGATTACCCCTCCACTTT. This sequence joins TRBV4-2 and TRBJ1-6; no clear D gene. V was clipped by 0 bases and J by 12 bases, with 9 bases between them. CDR1 and CDR2 (germline): LGHNA, YNFKEQ. The CDR3 loop spans 13 amino acids.

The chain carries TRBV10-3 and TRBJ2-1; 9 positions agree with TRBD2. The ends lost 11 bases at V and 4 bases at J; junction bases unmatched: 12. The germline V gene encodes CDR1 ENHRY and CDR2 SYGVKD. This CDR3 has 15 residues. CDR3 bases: TGTGCCTCAAAACCAAGACTAGCGGCGTACAATGAGCAGTTCTTC. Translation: CASKPRLAAYNEQFF.

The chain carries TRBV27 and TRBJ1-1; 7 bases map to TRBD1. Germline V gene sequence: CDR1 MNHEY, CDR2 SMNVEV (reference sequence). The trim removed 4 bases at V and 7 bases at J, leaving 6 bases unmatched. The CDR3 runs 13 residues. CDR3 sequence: CASSWSGGFEAFF. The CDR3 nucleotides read TGTGCCAGCAGTTGGTCAGGGGGATTTGAAGCTTTCTTT.

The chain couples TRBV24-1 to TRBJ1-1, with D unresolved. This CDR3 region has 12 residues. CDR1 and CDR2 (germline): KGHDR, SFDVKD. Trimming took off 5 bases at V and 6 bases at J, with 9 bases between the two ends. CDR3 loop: CATSGTSSEAFF. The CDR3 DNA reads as TGTGCCACCAGTGGCACTTCTTCTGAAGCTTTCTTT.

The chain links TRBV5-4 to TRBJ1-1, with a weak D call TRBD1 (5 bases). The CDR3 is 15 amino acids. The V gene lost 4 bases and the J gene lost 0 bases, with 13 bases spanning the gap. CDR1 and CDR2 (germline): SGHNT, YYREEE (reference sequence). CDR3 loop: CASSVRGPMNTEAFF. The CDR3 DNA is TGTGCCAGCAGCGTAAGGGGACCGATGAACACTGAAGCTTTCTTT.

CDR3 DNA sequence: TGTGCCAGCAGTTACCCCCCGTTCTCGCCCCCAAACACTGAAGCTTTCTTT. Its translation: CASSYPPFSPPNTEAFF. The chain uses TRBV6-2 or TRBV6-3 and TRBJ1-1, with D unclear. V was pared by 2 bases and J by 2 bases, with 18 bases between. CDR1 MNHEY and CDR2 SVGEGT come from the germline V gene. There are 17 residues in the CDR3.

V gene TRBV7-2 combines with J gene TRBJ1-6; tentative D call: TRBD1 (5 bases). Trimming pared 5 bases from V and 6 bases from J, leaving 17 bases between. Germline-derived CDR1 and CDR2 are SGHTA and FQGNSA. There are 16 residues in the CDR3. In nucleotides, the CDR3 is TGTGCCAGCAGCCCCCTCGGGGCTATAACTAATTCACCCCTCCACTTT. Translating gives CASSPLGAITNSPLHF.

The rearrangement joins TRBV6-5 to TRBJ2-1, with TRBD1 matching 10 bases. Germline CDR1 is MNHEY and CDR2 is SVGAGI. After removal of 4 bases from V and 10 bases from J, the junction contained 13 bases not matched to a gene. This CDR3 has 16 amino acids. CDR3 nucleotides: TGTGCCAGCAGTTCCCCCTCCGACAGGGGGCGGGCAGAGCAGTTCTTC. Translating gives CASSSPSDRGRAEQFF.

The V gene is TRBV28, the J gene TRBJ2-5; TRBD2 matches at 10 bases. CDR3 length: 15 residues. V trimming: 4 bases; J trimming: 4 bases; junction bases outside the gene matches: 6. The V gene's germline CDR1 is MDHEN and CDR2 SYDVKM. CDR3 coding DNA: TGTGCCAGCAGTTCTTTAGCGGGGGGCGGAGAGACCCAGTACTTC. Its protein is CASSSLAGGGETQYF.

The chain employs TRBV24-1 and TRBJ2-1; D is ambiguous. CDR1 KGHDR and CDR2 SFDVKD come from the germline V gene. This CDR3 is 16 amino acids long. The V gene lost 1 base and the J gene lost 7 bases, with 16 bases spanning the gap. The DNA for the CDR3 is TGTGCCACCAGTGATTTCAGTTCCTCAAGCAGGAATGAGCAGTTCTTC. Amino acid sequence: CATSDFSSSSRNEQFF.

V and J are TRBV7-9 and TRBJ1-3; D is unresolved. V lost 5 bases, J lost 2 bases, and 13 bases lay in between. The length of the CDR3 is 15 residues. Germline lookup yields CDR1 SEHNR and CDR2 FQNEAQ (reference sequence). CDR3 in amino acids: CASSQKPATGNTIYF. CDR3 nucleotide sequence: TGTGCCAGCAGCCAGAAACCGGCAACTGGAAACACCATATATTTT.

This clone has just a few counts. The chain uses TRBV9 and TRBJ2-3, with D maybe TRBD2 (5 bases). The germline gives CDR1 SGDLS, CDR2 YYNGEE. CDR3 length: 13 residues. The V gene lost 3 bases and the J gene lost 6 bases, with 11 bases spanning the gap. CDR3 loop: CASSGGASDTQYF. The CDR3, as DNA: TGTGCCAGCAGCGGGGGAGCCTCGGATACGCAGTATTTT.